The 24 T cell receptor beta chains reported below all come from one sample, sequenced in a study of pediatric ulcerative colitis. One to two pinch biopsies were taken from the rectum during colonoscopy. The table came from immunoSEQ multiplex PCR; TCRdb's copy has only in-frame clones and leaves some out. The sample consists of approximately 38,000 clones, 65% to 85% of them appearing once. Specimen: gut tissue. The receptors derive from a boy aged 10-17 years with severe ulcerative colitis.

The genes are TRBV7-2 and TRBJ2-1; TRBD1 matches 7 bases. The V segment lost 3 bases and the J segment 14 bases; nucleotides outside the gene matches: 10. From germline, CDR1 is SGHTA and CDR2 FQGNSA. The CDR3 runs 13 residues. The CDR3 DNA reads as TGTGCCAGCAGCTTGTTACAGGGGCTGGGGGAGTTCTTC. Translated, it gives CASSLLQGLGEFF.

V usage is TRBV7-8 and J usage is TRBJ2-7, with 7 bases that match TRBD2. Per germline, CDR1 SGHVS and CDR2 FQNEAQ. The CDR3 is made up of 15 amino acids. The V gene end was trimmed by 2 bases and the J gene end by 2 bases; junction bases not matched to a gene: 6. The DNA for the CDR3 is TGTGCCAGCAGCTTACGTCCTAGCGGTACCTACGAGCAGTACTTC. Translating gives CASSLRPSGTYEQYF.

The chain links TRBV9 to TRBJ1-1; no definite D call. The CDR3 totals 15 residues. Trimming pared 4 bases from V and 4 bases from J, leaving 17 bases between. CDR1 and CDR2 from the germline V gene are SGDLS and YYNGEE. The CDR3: CASSPGGGLATEAFF. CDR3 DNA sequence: TGTGCCAGCAGCCCCGGCGGAGGGTTGGCCACTGAAGCTTTCTTT.

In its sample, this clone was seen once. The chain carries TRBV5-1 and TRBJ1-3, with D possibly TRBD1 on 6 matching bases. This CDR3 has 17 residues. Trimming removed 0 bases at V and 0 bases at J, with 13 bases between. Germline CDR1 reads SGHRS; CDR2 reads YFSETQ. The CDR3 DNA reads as TGCGCCAGCAGCTTGGGACAGGTCACCTCCTCTGGAAACACCATATATTTT. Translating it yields CASSLGQVTSSGNTIYF.

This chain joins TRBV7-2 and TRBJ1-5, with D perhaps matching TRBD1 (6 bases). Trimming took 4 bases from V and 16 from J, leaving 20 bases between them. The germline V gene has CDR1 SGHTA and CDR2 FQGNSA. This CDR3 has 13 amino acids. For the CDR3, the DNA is TGTGCCAGCAGCTCCGACCGGGACACGGAGAACCATTTT. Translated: CASSSDRDTENHF.

The CDR3 is CSVLTGPSYEQYF. CDR3 coding DNA: TGCAGCGTGCTGACAGGGCCCTCCTACGAGCAGTACTTC. The rearrangement uses TRBV29-1 and TRBJ2-7, with 7 bases fitting TRBD1. The CDR3 is 13 residues long. J was trimmed by 0 bases and V by 6 bases; bases with no gene match: 5. CDR1 and CDR2 from the germline V gene are SQVTM and ANQGSEA.

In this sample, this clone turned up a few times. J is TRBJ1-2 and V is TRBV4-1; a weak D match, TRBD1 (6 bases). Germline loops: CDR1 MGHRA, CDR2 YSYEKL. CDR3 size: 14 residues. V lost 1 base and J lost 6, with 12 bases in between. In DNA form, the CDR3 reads TGCGCCAGCAGCCAAGGATGGGGGGCGGATGGCTACACCTTC. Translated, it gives CASSQGWGADGYTF.

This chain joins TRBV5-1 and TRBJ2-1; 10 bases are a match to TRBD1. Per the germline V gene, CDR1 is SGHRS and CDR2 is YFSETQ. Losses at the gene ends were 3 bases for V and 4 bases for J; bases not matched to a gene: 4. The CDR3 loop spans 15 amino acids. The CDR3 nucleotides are TGCGCCAGCAGCTCCCCGGGACAGGGGTACAATGAGCAGTTCTTC. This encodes CASSSPGQGYNEQFF.

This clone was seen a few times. The chain's CDR3 is CASSRSIQGDQPQHF. CDR3 coding DNA: TGTGCCAGTAGTAGGAGTATTCAGGGGGATCAGCCCCAGCATTTT. This sequence joins TRBV19 and TRBJ1-5; 7 bases map to TRBD1. The CDR3 spans 15 residues. V lost 4 bases to trimming and J lost 5 bases; unmatched junction nucleotides: 8. Germline-derived CDR1 and CDR2 are LNHDA and SQIVND (reference sequence).

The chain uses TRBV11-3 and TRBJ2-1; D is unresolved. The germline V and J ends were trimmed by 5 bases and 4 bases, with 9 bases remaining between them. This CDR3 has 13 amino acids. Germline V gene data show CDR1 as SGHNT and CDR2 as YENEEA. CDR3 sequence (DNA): TGTGCCAGCAGCCCCACGACGTACAATGAGCAGTTCTTC. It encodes CASSPTTYNEQFF.

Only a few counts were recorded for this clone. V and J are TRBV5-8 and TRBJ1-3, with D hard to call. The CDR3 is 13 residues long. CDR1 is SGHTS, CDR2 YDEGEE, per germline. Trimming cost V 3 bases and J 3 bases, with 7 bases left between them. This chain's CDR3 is CASSSGYGNTIYF. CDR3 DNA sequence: TGTGCCAGCAGCTCGGGGTATGGAAACACCATATATTTT.

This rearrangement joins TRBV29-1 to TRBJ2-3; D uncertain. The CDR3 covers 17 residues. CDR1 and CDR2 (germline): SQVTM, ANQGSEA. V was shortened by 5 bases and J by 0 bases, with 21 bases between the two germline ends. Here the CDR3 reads CSVLAGFVLGSTDTQYF. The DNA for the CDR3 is TGCAGCGTTTTGGCCGGGTTTGTGCTGGGAAGCACAGATACGCAGTATTTT.

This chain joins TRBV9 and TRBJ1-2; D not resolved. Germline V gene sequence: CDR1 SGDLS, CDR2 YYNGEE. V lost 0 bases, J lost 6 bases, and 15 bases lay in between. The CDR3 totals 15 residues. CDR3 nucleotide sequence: TGTGCCAGCAGCGTAGCGGGAGGGTTAATGAATGGCTACACCTTC. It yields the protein CASSVAGGLMNGYTF.

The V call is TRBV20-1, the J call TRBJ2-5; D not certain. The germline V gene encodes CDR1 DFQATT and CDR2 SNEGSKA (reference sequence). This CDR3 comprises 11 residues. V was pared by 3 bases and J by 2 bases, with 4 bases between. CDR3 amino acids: CSARAQETQYF. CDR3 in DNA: TGCAGTGCTAGGGCTCAAGAGACCCAGTACTTC.

The CDR3 loop reads CASSEMGTGVNLDYGYTF. CDR3 sequence (DNA): TGTGCCAGCAGTGAAATGGGGACAGGGGTTAATTTAGACTATGGCTACACCTTC. The gene calls are TRBV2 and TRBJ1-2, with TRBD1 matching over 10 bases. Germline CDR1 and CDR2: SNHLY and FYNNEI. The CDR3 length is 18 residues. J was trimmed by 3 bases and V by 2 bases; bases with no gene match: 12.

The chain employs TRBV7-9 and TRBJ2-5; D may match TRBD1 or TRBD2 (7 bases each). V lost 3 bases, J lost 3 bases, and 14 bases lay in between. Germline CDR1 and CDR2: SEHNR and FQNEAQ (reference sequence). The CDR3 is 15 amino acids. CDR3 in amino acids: CASSLGPGGEETQYF. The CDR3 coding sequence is TGTGCCAGCAGCTTGGGCCCAGGGGGGGAAGAGACCCAGTACTTC.

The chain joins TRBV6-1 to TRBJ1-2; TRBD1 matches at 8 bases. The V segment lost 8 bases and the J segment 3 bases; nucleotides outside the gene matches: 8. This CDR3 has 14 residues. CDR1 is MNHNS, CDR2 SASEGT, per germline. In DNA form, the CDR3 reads TGTGCCAGCGGGTGGACAGGGAAGGACTATGGCTACACCTTC. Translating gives CASGWTGKDYGYTF.

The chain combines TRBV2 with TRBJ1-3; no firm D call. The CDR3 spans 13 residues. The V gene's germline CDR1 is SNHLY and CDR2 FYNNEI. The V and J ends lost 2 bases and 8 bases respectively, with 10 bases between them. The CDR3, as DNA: TGTGCCAGCAGTGAATTAGGGCAGGACACCATATATTTT. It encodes CASSELGQDTIYF.

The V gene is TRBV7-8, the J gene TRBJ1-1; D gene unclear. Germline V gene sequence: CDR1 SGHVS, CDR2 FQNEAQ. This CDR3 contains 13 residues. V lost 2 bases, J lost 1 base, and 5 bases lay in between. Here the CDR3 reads CASSLSENTEAFF. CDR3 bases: TGTGCCAGCAGCTTATCTGAGAACACTGAAGCTTTCTTT.

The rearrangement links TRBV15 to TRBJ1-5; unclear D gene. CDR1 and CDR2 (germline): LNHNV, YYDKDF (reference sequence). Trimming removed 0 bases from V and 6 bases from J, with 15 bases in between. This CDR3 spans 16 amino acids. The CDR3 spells CATSRDRASAGQPQHF. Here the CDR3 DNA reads TGTGCCACCAGCAGAGACCGGGCTTCGGCGGGTCAGCCCCAGCATTTT.

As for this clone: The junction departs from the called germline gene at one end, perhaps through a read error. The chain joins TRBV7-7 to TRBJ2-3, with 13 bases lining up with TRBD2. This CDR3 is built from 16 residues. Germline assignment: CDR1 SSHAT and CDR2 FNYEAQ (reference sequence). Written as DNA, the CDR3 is TGTGCTAGCAGCGCACTAGCGGGGGGGTCCCTGGATACGCAGTATTTT. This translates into CASSALAGGSLDTQYF.

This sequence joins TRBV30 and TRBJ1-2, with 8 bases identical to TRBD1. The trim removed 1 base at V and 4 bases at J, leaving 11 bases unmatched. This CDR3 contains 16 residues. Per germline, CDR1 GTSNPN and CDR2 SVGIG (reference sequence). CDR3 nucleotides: TGTGCCTGGAGTGAAGGACAGGGATCATCATTCTATGGCTACACCTTC. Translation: CAWSEGQGSSFYGYTF.

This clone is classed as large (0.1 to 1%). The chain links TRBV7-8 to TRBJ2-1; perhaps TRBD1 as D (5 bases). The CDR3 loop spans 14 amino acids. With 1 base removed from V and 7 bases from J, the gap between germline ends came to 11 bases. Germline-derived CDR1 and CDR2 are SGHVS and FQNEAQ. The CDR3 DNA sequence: TGTGCCAGCAGCTTAGGGGCAGGGTTAAATGAGCAGTTCTTC. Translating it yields CASSLGAGLNEQFF.

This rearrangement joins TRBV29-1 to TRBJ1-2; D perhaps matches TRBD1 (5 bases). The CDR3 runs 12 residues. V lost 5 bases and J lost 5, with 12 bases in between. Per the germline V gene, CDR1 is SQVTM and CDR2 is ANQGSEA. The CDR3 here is CSVLGGEYGYTF. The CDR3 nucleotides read TGCAGCGTTTTGGGGGGAGAGTATGGCTACACCTTC.